A single sample is the source of the 16 T cell receptor beta chains below, sequenced in a study of liver allograft versus peripheral blood T cells. The wider study: Peripheral blood of the recipients supplied T cell receptor repertoires that were compared with those in transplanted livers.

TCRdb itself ran the reads through MiXCR, one entry per CDR3 protein. The table includes about 15,000 distinct CDR3 sequences, approximately 22% detected once. Receptors originate from a human patient who had a liver transplant. These T cells may partly come from the graft donor.

This clonotype was picked up a small number of times. The rearrangement links TRBV18 to TRBJ2-5, with D tentatively TRBD1 (5 bases). Trimming left V 2 bases short and J 1 base short, with 11 bases between. This CDR3 region has 15 residues. Germline lookup yields CDR1 KGHSH and CDR2 LQKENI. The CDR3 bases are TGTGCCAGCTCACCAGGGGCCACCACCCAAGAGACCCAGTACTTC. It encodes CASSPGATTQETQYF.

As for this clonotype: A single base separates this from a much larger clone, so it may be a read error. The chain has TRBV11-2 and TRBJ1-1, with unresolved D. This CDR3 spans 15 amino acids. Germline-derived CDR1 and CDR2 are SGHAT and FQNNGV. CDR3 in amino acids: CVSSLVIRSEGEAFF. The CDR3 DNA reads TGTGTCAGCAGCTTAGTAATCAGGTCAGAGGGTGAAGCTTTCTTT.

The chain joins TRBV20-1 to TRBJ1-2, with no clear D. Trimming removed 7 bases from V and 0 bases from J, with 12 bases in between. Germline V CDR1 and CDR2: DFQATT, SNEGSKA (reference sequence). CDR3 length: 13 residues. The CDR3 region is CSGGGQANYGYTF. CDR3 DNA sequence: TGCAGTGGCGGCGGGCAAGCTAACTATGGCTACACCTTC.

By proportion, this clonotype is medium-sized. V is TRBV7-9 and J is TRBJ1-2; D might be TRBD1 (6 bases). The germline gives CDR1 SEHNR, CDR2 FQNEAQ (reference sequence). This CDR3 contains 13 residues. The V end was cut by 5 bases, the J end by 8 bases, with 15 bases between. The CDR3 sequence: CASSPWTEGGYTF. CDR3 DNA sequence: TGTGCCAGCAGCCCCTGGACAGAAGGAGGCTACACCTTC.

This clonotype is deemed medium-sized. The V gene is TRBV7-2, the J gene TRBJ1-2; D gene ambiguous. The CDR3 covers 15 residues. Trimming left V 0 bases short and J 0 bases short, with 8 bases between. Germline V gives CDR1 SGHTA, CDR2 FQGNSA. The DNA for the CDR3 is TGTGCCAGCAGCTTAGCGGTTCACACTAACTATGGCTACACCTTC. It specifies CASSLAVHTNYGYTF.

This clonotype was picked up many times. The chain carries TRBV6-6 and TRBJ2-1, with 9 bases that match TRBD1. V lost 2 bases and J lost 7; bases outside the gene matches: 6. The CDR3 has 15 amino acids. Germline V gene sequence: CDR1 MNHNY, CDR2 SVGAGI (reference sequence). The CDR3 coding sequence is TGTGCCAGCAGTTACGAGGGGGACAGGGCAAATGAGCAGTTCTTC. Amino acid sequence: CASSYEGDRANEQFF.

The sample holds many counts of this clonotype. The J gene is TRBJ1-3, the V gene TRBV7-2; the D is unclear. Trimming took off 0 bases at V and 1 base at J, with 4 bases between the two ends. Germline lookup yields CDR1 SGHTA and CDR2 FQGNSA. This CDR3 region has 14 residues. The CDR3 sequence is CASSLAGSGNTIYF. The CDR3 DNA sequence: TGTGCCAGCAGCTTAGCAGGGTCTGGAAACACCATATATTTT.

The rearrangement links TRBV5-4 to TRBJ1-1, with 7 bases identical to TRBD1. Per germline, CDR1 SGHNT and CDR2 YYREEE (reference sequence). The V segment lost 4 bases and the J segment 2 bases; nucleotides outside the gene matches: 5. The CDR3 loop spans 14 amino acids. CDR3 in DNA: TGTGCCAGCAGCCAGACAGGGCCCAACACTGAAGCTTTCTTT. Its protein is CASSQTGPNTEAFF.

Comments on this clonotype: A single base separates this from a much larger clone, so it may be a read error. The rearrangement uses TRBV6-5 and TRBJ1-1; D is undetermined. The germline V gene has CDR1 MNHEY and CDR2 SVGAGI. The CDR3 loop spans 13 amino acids. CDR3 protein: CARSYQVNTEAFF. The CDR3 DNA reads TGTGCCAGAAGTTACCAGGTGAACACTGAAGCTTTCTTT.

In this sample, this clonotype turned up many times. The rearrangement links TRBV6-5 to TRBJ2-7; D is unresolved. Germline V gene data show CDR1 as MNHEY and CDR2 as SVGAGI. Trimming took off 4 bases at V and 1 base at J, with 8 bases between the two ends. This CDR3 is built from 13 residues. The CDR3 DNA reads TGTGCCAGCAGTTCCGCGGCTTCCTACGAGCAGTACTTC. Translating gives CASSSAASYEQYF.

The V gene is TRBV6-1, the J gene TRBJ1-2; 8 nucleotides align to TRBD1. V was pared by 6 bases and J by 8 bases, with 8 bases of the junction left unmatched. There are 13 residues in the CDR3. The V gene's germline CDR1 is MNHNS and CDR2 SASEGT. CDR3 sequence (DNA): TGTGCCAGCAGCCCGGACAGGGAAAGGGGCTACACCTTC. Protein: CASSPDRERGYTF.

The V and J genes are TRBV27 and TRBJ1-5, with D unresolved. The germline V gene has CDR1 MNHEY and CDR2 SMNVEV (reference sequence). V dropped 9 bases and J dropped 5 bases, with 29 bases sitting between them. The CDR3 totals 18 residues. The chain's CDR3 is CARGKNRMGPMRDQPQHF. The CDR3 DNA reads as TGTGCCAGGGGTAAAAATCGTATGGGCCCAATGAGAGATCAGCCCCAGCATTTT.

By its share, this clonotype is medium-sized. In nucleotides, the CDR3 is TGTGCCAGCAGTCCCCAATCACAGAATTCACCCCTCCACTTT. Its translation: CASSPQSQNSPLHF. The genes are TRBV27 and TRBJ1-6; D is uncertain. The CDR3 runs 14 residues. V gave up 5 bases and J gave up 7 bases, with 12 bases separating them. From germline, CDR1 is MNHEY and CDR2 SMNVEV (reference sequence).

This sequence joins TRBV12-5 and TRBJ1-3; no definite D call. V was cut by 9 bases and J by 0 bases, with 15 bases left in between. CDR3 length equals 15 residues. Germline CDR1 LGHNT, CDR2 FRNRAP. DNA of the CDR3: TGTGCTAGCCTTCCAAGCGGACTCTCTGGAAACACCATATATTTT. Protein product: CASLPSGLSGNTIYF.

To note about this clonotype: A much larger clone is a single base away; this may be a read error. V gene TRBV7-2 combines with J gene TRBJ1-5, with 7 bases fitting TRBD1. CDR3 length: 13 residues. Germline CDR1 is SGHTA and CDR2 is FQGNSA. The CDR3 sequence: CVSSTDRNQPQHF. DNA of the CDR3: TGTGTCAGCAGCACGGACAGGAATCAGCCCCAGCATTTT.

The genes are TRBV30 and TRBJ1-2, with no clear D. The CDR3 loop spans 13 amino acids. V was clipped by 0 bases and J by 0 bases, with 5 bases between them. Germline assignment: CDR1 GTSNPN and CDR2 SVGIG (reference sequence). CDR3: CAWSVRPNYGYTF. The DNA for the CDR3 is TGTGCCTGGAGTGTAAGACCTAACTATGGCTACACCTTC.